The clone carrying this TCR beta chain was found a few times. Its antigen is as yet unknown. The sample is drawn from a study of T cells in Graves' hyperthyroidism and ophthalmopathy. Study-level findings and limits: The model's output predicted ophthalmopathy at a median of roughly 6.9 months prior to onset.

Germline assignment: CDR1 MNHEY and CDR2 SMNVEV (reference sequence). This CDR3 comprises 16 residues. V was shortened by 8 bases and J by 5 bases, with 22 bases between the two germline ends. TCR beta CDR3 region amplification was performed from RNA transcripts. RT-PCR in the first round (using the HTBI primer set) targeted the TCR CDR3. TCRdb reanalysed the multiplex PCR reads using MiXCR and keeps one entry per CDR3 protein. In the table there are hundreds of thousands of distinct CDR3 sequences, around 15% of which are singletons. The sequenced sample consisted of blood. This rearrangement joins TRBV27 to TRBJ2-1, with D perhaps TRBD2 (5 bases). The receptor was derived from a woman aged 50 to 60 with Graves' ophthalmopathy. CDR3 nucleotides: TGTGCCAGCGGCTCTAGCCTTACGGGAAGGCACAATGAGCAGTTCTTC. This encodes CASGSSLTGRHNEQFF.